The 3 T cell receptor beta chains below all came from one sample that was sequenced in a study of T-cell memory formation after mild COVID-19. TCRdb independently ran MiXCR on the 5' RACE reads; one entry per CDR3 protein. The sample has approximately 440,000 distinct CDR3 sequences, 15% to 20% seen once. The sequenced sample consisted of PBMCs or a T cell subset sorted from them (not recorded which). These receptors originate from an adult woman who had mild COVID-19 (a few samples of this study predate the infection). Cell type and time point are not known.

CDR3 bases: TGTGCCAGCAGTACAGGGACGTTTTACGAGCAGTACTTC. Amino acid sequence: CASSTGTFYEQYF. The V and J genes are TRBV6-2 or TRBV6-3 and TRBJ2-7, with D possibly matching TRBD1 (6 bases). The germline V and J ends were trimmed by 5 bases and 4 bases, with 12 bases remaining between them. The germline gives CDR1 MNHEY, CDR2 SVGEGT. There are 13 residues in the CDR3.

This clonotype was seen repeatedly, ten times or more. The V gene is TRBV20-1, the J gene TRBJ2-7; the match to TRBD1 covers 11 bases. V was pared by 3 bases and J by 4 bases, with 8 bases of the junction left unmatched. CDR3 size: 15 residues. Germline CDR1 DFQATT, CDR2 SNEGSKA (reference sequence). The CDR3: CSARGQGGQSYEQYF. The DNA of the CDR3 is TGCAGTGCTAGGGGACAGGGGGGCCAATCGTACGAGCAGTACTTC.

On this clonotype: The junction departs from the called germline gene at one end, perhaps through a read error. V usage is TRBV5-1 and J usage is TRBJ1-1, with TRBD1 identical over 8 bases. The germline CDR1 and CDR2 sequences are SGHRS and YFSETQ. The CDR3 consists of 12 residues. The CDR3, as DNA: TGCGCCAGCAGAGCAGGGGGCGCTGACGCTTTCTTT. Amino acid sequence: CASRAGGADAFF.